This entry lists 10 T cell receptor beta chains sequenced from one sample in a study of blood T cell repertoires in COVID-19 (dated by TCRdb to 2020 to 2022). Receptor amplification or capture employed the immunoSEQ multiplex PCR assay. TCRdb limited this immuneACCESS table to in-frame rearrangements with V and J called. A share of clones is missing; checked studies link under half to unresolved V genes, and the rest is unexplained. A total of 150,000 or so clones appear in this sample, approximately 80% of them only once. Around 6% of the sample is in the top ten clones. The sample comprised PBMCs or T cells enriched from blood (not recorded which). Every receptor here comes from a man between 35 and 55 years old who had recovered from COVID-19.

A single count supports this clone. The V gene is TRBV12-3 or TRBV12-4, the J gene TRBJ1-1, with D uncertain. This CDR3 spans 13 amino acids. The V end lost 3 bases, the J end lost 1 base, and 6 bases lay between the germline ends. The DNA of the CDR3 is TGTGCCAGCAGTTTCTCAGAGAACACTGAAGCTTTCTTT. Protein product: CASSFSENTEAFF.

This clone was seen once. The J gene is TRBJ2-5, the V gene TRBV6-5, with TRBD1 matching over 8 bases. This CDR3 contains 14 residues. CDR1 MNHEY and CDR2 SVGAGI come from the germline V gene. V dropped 5 bases and J dropped 5; count of bases not matched to a gene: 7. The chain's CDR3 is CASSRDRMVETQYF. The CDR3 nucleotides read TGTGCCAGCAGTAGGGACAGGATGGTGGAGACCCAGTACTTC.

V gene TRBV5-8 combines with J gene TRBJ2-7; D is possibly TRBD1 (5 bases). The V gene's germline CDR1 is SGHTS and CDR2 YDEGEE. The V end lost 1 base, the J end lost 3 bases, and 8 bases lay between the germline ends. The CDR3 runs 13 residues. Here the CDR3 reads CASSLTGHYEQYF. In DNA form, the CDR3 reads TGTGCCAGCAGCTTGACAGGCCACTACGAGCAGTACTTC.

Only one count was recorded for this clone. The CDR3 sequence: CCGGGQGETQYF. DNA of the CDR3: TGTTGTGGCGGGGGCCAGGGGGAGACCCAGTACTTC. The chain carries TRBV30 and TRBJ2-5, with D tentatively TRBD2 (7 bases). The CDR3 contains 12 residues. Germline CDR1 GTSNPN, CDR2 SVGIG (reference sequence).

The chain has TRBV12-3 or TRBV12-4 and TRBJ1-2; D is possibly TRBD1 (6 bases). This CDR3 contains 12 residues. V was trimmed by 6 bases and J by 2 bases, leaving 7 bases between them. The CDR3 spells CASSQGNYGYTF. In DNA form, the CDR3 reads TGTGCCAGCAGCCAGGGGAACTATGGCTACACCTTC.

This chain joins TRBV3-1 (or the pseudogene TRBV3-2) and TRBJ1-1, with a tentative D call TRBD1 (5 bases). With 0 bases removed from V and 6 bases from J, the gap between germline ends came to 14 bases. Germline lookup yields CDR1 LGHDT and CDR2 YNNKEL (reference sequence). The CDR3 consists of 15 residues. The CDR3 is CASSQDLGSRAEAFF. CDR3 bases: TGTGCCAGCAGCCAAGATTTGGGGTCCAGGGCTGAAGCTTTCTTT.

V and J are TRBV15 and TRBJ2-1; no firm D call. The germline gives CDR1 LNHNV, CDR2 YYDKDF (reference sequence). The CDR3 sequence is 15 residues long. V gave up 0 bases and J gave up 0 bases, with 6 bases separating them. This chain's CDR3 is CATSREQSSYNEQFF. The CDR3 DNA reads TGTGCCACCAGCAGAGAACAGAGCTCCTACAATGAGCAGTTCTTC.

This sequence joins TRBV5-1 and TRBJ1-2; possibly TRBD1 for D (6 bases). CDR1 and CDR2 (germline): SGHRS, YFSETQ. V shed 4 bases and J shed 6 bases, with 22 bases lying between them. This CDR3 comprises 16 residues. The CDR3 DNA follows: TGCGCCAGCAGCCCAAGGACGGGGGCGGGGGACCATGGCTACACCTTC. Amino acid sequence: CASSPRTGAGDHGYTF.

The chain links TRBV7-8 to TRBJ2-1, with TRBD2 matching over 13 bases. After removal of 1 base from V and 6 bases from J, the junction contained 0 bases not matched to a gene. The CDR3 has 15 residues. Germline-derived CDR1 and CDR2 are SGHVS and FQNEAQ. CDR3 sequence: CASSLGLAGGNEQFF. The DNA of the CDR3 is TGTGCCAGCAGCTTAGGACTAGCGGGGGGCAATGAGCAGTTCTTC.

The chain employs TRBV28 and TRBJ2-7; 8 positions agree with TRBD1. CDR3 length: 13 residues. Germline V gene sequence: CDR1 MDHEN, CDR2 SYDVKM. V shed 4 bases, J shed 4 bases, and the junction held 3 bases outside the gene matches. CDR3 DNA sequence: TGTGCCAGCAGTTCACGACAGGGGTACGAGCAGTACTTC. This encodes CASSSRQGYEQYF.